Below are 4 T cell receptor beta chains sequenced from a single sample in a study of shared clonotypes between healthy human individuals. TCRdb's table, derived via immunoSEQ multiplex PCR, lists solely in-frame clones and lacks some. The table records over 800,000 clones, 85% to 95% of them present only once. Naive-designated CD8 cells lacked CD45RO, were positively enriched for CCR7, and omitted terminally differentiated effector memory CD45RA+ cells. Sequenced input: naive CD8+ T cells sorted from blood. Every receptor here comes from a young man in good health.

The chain employs TRBV29-1 and TRBJ2-1, with 11 bases aligning to TRBD2. The CDR3 contains 16 residues. Germline CDR1 SQVTM, CDR2 ANQGSEA. V dropped 6 bases and J dropped 8; count of bases not matched to a gene: 15. This CDR3 is CSVVGYSGRAFDEQFF. The DNA for the CDR3 is TGCAGCGTCGTTGGATATAGCGGGAGGGCTTTCGATGAGCAGTTCTTC.

This clone has more than one count but fewer than ten. This rearrangement joins TRBV7-9 to TRBJ1-1; D is uncertain. Trimming took 3 bases from V and 1 from J, leaving 9 bases between them. Germline V lookup: CDR1 SEHNR, CDR2 FQNEAQ (reference sequence). CDR3 size: 14 residues. The CDR3 loop is CASSFRHPNTEAFF. The DNA for the CDR3 is TGTGCCAGCAGCTTCAGGCATCCGAACACTGAAGCTTTCTTT.

This clone was detected a few times. The rearrangement uses TRBV6-9 and TRBJ2-7; D remains ambiguous. Trimming cost V 1 base and J 6 bases, with 16 bases left between them. The germline V gene encodes CDR1 MNHGY and CDR2 SVAAGI. The CDR3 length is 15 residues. CDR3 sequence: CASSYLGLVSSEQYF. CDR3 coding DNA: TGTGCCAGCAGTTATTTAGGGTTGGTGTCAAGCGAGCAGTACTTC.

This clone was detected only once. The genes are TRBV27 and TRBJ2-7; D call uncertain. The CDR3 consists of 16 residues. V shed 0 bases and J shed 2 bases, with 14 bases lying between them. From germline, CDR1 is MNHEY and CDR2 SMNVEV (reference sequence). CDR3 protein: CASSLSTWTKAYEQYF. CDR3 in DNA: TGTGCCAGCAGTTTATCGACCTGGACGAAGGCCTACGAGCAGTACTTC.